Described below is a single TCR beta chain sequence and its context. The data were taken from a study of blood T cell repertoires in COVID-19. In Seattle, patients joined the study during active infection and were tracked longitudinally. The CDR3 sequence is 15 residues long. Germline V gene lookup returns CDR1 SGHAT and CDR2 FQDESV (reference sequence). V trimming: 5 bases; J trimming: 10 bases; junction bases outside the gene matches: 8. The repertoire was sequenced with immunoSEQ multiplex PCR; TCRdb's copy has only in-frame clones and lacks some. The sample yields a few hundred thousand clones, about 90% seen once.

The TCR sequence derives from a woman in her fifties or sixties with COVID-19, enrolled during active disease. The gene calls are TRBV11-1 and TRBJ2-1; 13 positions agree with TRBD2. The source material was peripheral blood. Here the CDR3 reads CASSATSGGAREQFF. CDR3 sequence (DNA): TGTGCCAGCAGCGCAACTAGCGGGGGGGCCAGGGAGCAGTTCTTC.